This is a list of T cell receptor beta chains from one sample in a study of CD8+CD57+ T cells in acquired aplastic anemia. TCRdb re-derived calls from the reads in MiXCR, one entry per CDR3 protein. Of about 62,000 distinct CDR3 sequences in the sample, around 55% are singletons; the top ten hold less than 2.5%. Sample: sorted CD4+, CD8+, or CD8+CD57+ T cells (not recorded which) from PBMCs. The receptors stem from a human donor in good health, serving as a control. The CDR3 runs from the conserved cysteine through the conserved F or W. Fields, in order: D gene, clone size, V gene, J gene, CDR3 protein, CDR3 DNA. D genes are given only for firm matches. For some rows the clone size is stated as once, few or many, or as a class when expanded; others skip it.

D gene: NA
clone size: NA
V gene: TRBV25-1
J gene: TRBJ1-1
CDR3 protein: CASGEGVNTEAFF
CDR3 DNA: TGTGCCAGCGGTGAAGGGGTGAACACTGAAGCTTTCTTT

D gene: TRBD1
clone size: many
V gene: TRBV11-3
J gene: TRBJ2-1
CDR3 protein: CASSARDRGYNEQFF
CDR3 DNA: TGTGCCAGCAGCGCCCGGGACAGGGGTTACAATGAGCAGTTCTTC

D gene: TRBD1
clone size: many
V gene: TRBV10-3
J gene: TRBJ1-2
CDR3 protein: CAIRPGQGVSGYTF
CDR3 DNA: TGTGCCATCAGACCGGGACAGGGGGTTTCTGGCTACACCTTC

D gene: TRBD1
clone size: many
V gene: TRBV2
J gene: TRBJ1-2
CDR3 protein: CASSYRDSYGYTF
CDR3 DNA: TGTGCCAGCAGCTACCGGGACAGCTATGGCTACACCTTC

D gene: TRBD1
clone size: many
V gene: TRBV3-1
J gene: TRBJ1-2
CDR3 protein: CASSEIPTGAYGYTF
CDR3 DNA: TGTGCCAGCAGCGAAATCCCAACAGGGGCCTATGGCTACACCTTC

D gene: NA
clone size: NA
V gene: TRBV10-3
J gene: TRBJ2-6
CDR3 protein: CAIRFRGSSGANVLTF
CDR3 DNA: TGTGCCATCAGGTTCAGGGGAAGCTCTGGGGCCAACGTCCTGACTTTC

D gene: TRBD1
clone size: NA
V gene: TRBV19
J gene: TRBJ2-3
CDR3 protein: CASSIAGTGSDTQYF
CDR3 DNA: TGTGCCAGTAGTATAGCCGGGACAGGGTCAGATACGCAGTATTTT

D gene: TRBD1
clone size: few
V gene: TRBV19
J gene: TRBJ2-7
CDR3 protein: CASSFSGTAYEQYF
CDR3 DNA: TGTGCCAGTAGTTTCTCCGGGACAGCCTACGAGCAGTACTTC

D gene: NA
clone size: NA
V gene: TRBV24-1
J gene: TRBJ2-5
CDR3 protein: CATSDSGRQETQYF
CDR3 DNA: TGTGCCACCAGTGACTCCGGACGCCAAGAGACCCAGTACTTC

D gene: TRBD1
clone size: once
V gene: TRBV5-6
J gene: TRBJ1-5
CDR3 protein: CASSWRGTGGNQPQHF
CDR3 DNA: TGTGCCAGCAGCTGGAGGGGGACAGGGGGGAATCAGCCCCAGCATTTT

D gene: TRBD2
clone size: NA
V gene: TRBV10-3
J gene: TRBJ2-7
CDR3 protein: CAISRLAGKGDYEQYF
CDR3 DNA: TGTGCCATCAGTAGACTAGCGGGTAAGGGGGACTACGAGCAGTACTTC

D gene: TRBD2
clone size: NA
V gene: TRBV20-1
J gene: TRBJ2-1
CDR3 protein: CSARPSGRGVEQFF
CDR3 DNA: TGCAGTGCTAGACCCAGCGGGAGGGGTGTTGAGCAGTTCTTC

D gene: TRBD2
clone size: NA
V gene: TRBV2
J gene: TRBJ2-7
CDR3 protein: CASNPGGNEQYF
CDR3 DNA: TGTGCCAGCAATCCGGGGGGAAACGAGCAGTACTTC

D gene: TRBD1
clone size: many
V gene: TRBV3-1
J gene: TRBJ1-1
CDR3 protein: CASSPRTGANTEAFF
CDR3 DNA: TGTGCCAGCAGCCCGCGCACAGGGGCGAACACTGAAGCTTTCTTT

D gene: NA
clone size: once
V gene: TRBV6-4
J gene: TRBJ2-3
CDR3 protein: CASSDVAGTTDTQYF
CDR3 DNA: TGTGCCAGCAGTGATGTTGCAGGGACCACAGATACGCAGTATTTT

D gene: NA
clone size: many
V gene: TRBV19
J gene: TRBJ1-3
CDR3 protein: CASSMADVRIGNTIYF
CDR3 DNA: TGTGCCAGTAGTATGGCCGACGTCAGGATAGGAAACACCATATATTTT

D gene: NA
clone size: once
V gene: TRBV24-1
J gene: TRBJ1-4
CDR3 protein: CATSAIRVWDEKLFF
CDR3 DNA: TGTGCCACCAGTGCCATCAGGGTGTGGGATGAAAAACTGTTTTTT

D gene: TRBD1
clone size: NA
V gene: TRBV19
J gene: TRBJ1-1
CDR3 protein: CASIHDRGLNTEAFF
CDR3 DNA: TGTGCCAGTATACACGACAGGGGGCTGAACACTGAAGCTTTCTTT